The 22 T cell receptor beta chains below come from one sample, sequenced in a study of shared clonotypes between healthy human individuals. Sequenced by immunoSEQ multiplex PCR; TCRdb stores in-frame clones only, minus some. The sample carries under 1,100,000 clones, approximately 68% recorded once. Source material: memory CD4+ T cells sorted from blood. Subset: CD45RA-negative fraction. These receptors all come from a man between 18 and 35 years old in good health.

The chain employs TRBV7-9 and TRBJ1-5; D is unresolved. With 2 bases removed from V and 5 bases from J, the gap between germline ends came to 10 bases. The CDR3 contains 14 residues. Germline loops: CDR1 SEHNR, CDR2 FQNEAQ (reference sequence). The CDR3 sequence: CASSLSGSDQPQHF. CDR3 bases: TGTGCCAGCAGCTTAAGTGGATCGGATCAGCCCCAGCATTTT. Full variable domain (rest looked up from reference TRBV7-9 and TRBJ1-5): DTGVSQNPRHKITKRGQNVTFRCDPISEHNRLYWYRQTLGQGPEFLTYFQNEAQLEKSRLLSDRFSAERPKGSFSTLEIQRTEQGDSAMYLCASSLSGSDQPQHFGDGTRLSIL.

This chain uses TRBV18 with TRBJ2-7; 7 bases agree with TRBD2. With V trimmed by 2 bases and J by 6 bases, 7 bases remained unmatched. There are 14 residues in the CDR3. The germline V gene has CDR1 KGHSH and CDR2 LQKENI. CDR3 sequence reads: CASSPYSGGVEQYF. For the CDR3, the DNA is TGTGCCAGCTCACCATACAGTGGGGGGGTCGAGCAGTACTTC.

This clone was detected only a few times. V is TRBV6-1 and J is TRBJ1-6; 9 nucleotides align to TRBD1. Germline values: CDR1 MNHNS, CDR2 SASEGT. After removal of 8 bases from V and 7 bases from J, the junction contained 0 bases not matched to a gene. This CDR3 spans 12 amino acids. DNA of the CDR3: TGTGCCAGCGGGACAGGGAATTCACCCCTCCACTTT. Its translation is CASGTGNSPLHF.

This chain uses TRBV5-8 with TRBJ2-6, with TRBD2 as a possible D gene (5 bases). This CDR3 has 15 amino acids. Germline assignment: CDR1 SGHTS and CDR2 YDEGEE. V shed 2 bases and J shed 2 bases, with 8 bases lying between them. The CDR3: CASSFRGTGANVLTF. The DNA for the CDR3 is TGTGCCAGCAGCTTCCGGGGTACTGGGGCCAACGTCCTGACTTTC.

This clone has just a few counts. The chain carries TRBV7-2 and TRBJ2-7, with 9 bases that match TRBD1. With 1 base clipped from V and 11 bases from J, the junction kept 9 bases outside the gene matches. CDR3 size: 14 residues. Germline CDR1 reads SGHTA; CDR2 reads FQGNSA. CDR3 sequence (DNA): TGTGCCAGCAGCTTAGATTGGGACAGGGAAAAGAAGTACTTC. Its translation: CASSLDWDREKKYF.

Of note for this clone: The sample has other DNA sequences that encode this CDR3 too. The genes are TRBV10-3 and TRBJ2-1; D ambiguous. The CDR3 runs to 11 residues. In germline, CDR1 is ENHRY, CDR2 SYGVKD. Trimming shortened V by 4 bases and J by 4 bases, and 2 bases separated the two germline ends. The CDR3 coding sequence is TGTGCCATCAGTGGGTACAATGAGCAGTTCTTC. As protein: CAISGYNEQFF.

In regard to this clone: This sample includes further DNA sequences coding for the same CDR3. CDR3 loop: CASSPPNGELFF. The CDR3 DNA follows: TGTGCCAGCTCACCTCCCAACGGGGAGCTGTTTTTT. The V and J genes are TRBV18 and TRBJ2-2, with D unclear. The ends were cut back, 3 bases at V and 7 bases at J, with 6 bases in the middle. The CDR3 has 12 amino acids. Germline CDR1 is KGHSH and CDR2 is LQKENI.

The CDR3 coding sequence is TGTGCCAGCAGTTTGGTGTTCTCGCTGGAGACCCAGTACTTC. As protein: CASSLVFSLETQYF. The chain has TRBV27 and TRBJ2-5; no clear D. Germline V gene sequence: CDR1 MNHEY, CDR2 SMNVEV (reference sequence). The CDR3 is made up of 14 amino acids. V was clipped by 3 bases and J by 5 bases, with 13 bases between them.

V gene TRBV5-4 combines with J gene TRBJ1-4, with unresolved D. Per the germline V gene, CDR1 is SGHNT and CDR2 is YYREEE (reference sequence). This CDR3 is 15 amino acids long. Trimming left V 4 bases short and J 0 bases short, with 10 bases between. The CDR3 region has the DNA TGTGCCAGCAGCCTGCGGGTGACAACTAATGAAAAACTGTTTTTT. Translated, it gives CASSLRVTTNEKLFF.

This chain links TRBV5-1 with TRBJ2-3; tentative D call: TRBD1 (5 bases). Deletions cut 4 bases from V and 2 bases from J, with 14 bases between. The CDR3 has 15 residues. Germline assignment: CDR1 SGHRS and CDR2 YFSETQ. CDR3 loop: CASSPEGAPTDTQYF. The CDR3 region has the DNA TGCGCCAGCAGCCCCGAAGGGGCACCCACAGATACGCAGTATTTT. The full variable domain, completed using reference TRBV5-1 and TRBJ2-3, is KAGVTQTPRYLIKTRGQQVTLSCSPISGHRSVSWYQQTPGQGLQFLFEYFSETQRNKGNFPGRFSGRQFSNSRSEMNVSTLELGDSALYLCASSPEGAPTDTQYFGPGTRLTVL.

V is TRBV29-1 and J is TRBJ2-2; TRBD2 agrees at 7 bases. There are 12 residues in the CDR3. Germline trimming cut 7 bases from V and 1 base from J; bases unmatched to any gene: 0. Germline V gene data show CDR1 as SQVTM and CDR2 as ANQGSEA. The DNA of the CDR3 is TGCAGCGGCGGGGGGAACACCGGGGAGCTGTTTTTT. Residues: CSGGGNTGELFF.

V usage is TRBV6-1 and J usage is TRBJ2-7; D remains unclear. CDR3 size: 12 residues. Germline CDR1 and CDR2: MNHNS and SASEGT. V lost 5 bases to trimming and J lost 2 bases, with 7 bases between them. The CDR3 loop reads CASSTTTYEQYF. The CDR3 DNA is TGTGCCAGCAGTACGACAACCTACGAGCAGTACTTC.

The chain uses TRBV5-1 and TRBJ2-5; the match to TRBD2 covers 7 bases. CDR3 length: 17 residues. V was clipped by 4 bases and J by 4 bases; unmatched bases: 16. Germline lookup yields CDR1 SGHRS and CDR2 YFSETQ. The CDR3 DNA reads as TGCGCCAGCAGCCTCCGGGTTGGGGGGGTCTTAACAGAGACCCAGTACTTC. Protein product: CASSLRVGGVLTETQYF.

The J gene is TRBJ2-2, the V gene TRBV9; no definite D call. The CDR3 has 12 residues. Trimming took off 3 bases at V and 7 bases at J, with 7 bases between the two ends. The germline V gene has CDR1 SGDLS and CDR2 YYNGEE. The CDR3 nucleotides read TGTGCCAGCAGCGCAGACGTCGGGGAGCTGTTTTTT. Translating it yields CASSADVGELFF.

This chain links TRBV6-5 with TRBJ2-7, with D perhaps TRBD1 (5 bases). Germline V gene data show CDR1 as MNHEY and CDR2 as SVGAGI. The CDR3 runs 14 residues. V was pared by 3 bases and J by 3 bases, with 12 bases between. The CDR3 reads CASSYSSRDYEQYF. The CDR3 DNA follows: TGTGCCAGCAGTTATTCAAGCAGGGACTACGAGCAGTACTTC.

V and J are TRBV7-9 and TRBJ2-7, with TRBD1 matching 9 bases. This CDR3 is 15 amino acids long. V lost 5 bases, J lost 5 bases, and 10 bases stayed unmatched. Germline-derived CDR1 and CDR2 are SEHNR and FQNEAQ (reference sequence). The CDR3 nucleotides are TGTGCCAGCAGCCAACCCTGGACAGGGGACCACGAGCAGTACTTC. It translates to CASSQPWTGDHEQYF.

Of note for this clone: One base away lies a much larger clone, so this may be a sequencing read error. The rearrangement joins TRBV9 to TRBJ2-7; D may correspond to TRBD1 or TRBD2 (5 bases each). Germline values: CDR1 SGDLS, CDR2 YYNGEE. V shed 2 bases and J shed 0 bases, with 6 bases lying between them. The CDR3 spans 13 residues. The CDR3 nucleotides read TGTGCCAGCAGCGTGGGGGTCTCCTACGAGCAGTACTTC. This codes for CASSVGVSYEQYF.

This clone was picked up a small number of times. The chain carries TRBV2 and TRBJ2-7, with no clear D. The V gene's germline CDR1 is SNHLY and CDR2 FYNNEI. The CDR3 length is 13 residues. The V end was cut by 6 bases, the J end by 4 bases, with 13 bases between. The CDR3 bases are TGTGCCAGCAGAACGGCGATTCGGTACGAGCAGTACTTC. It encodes CASRTAIRYEQYF.

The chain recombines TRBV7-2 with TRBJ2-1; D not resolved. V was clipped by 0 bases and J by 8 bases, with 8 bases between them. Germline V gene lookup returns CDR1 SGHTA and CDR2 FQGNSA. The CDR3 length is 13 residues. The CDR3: CASSLAHGYEQFF. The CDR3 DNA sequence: TGTGCCAGCAGCTTAGCCCACGGCTATGAGCAGTTCTTC.

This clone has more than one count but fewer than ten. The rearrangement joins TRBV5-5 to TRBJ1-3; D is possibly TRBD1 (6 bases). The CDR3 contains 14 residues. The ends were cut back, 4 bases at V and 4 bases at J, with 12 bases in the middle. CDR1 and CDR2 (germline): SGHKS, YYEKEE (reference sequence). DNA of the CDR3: TGTGCCAGCAGCCGCCGGGACATCGGAAACACCATATATTTT. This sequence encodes CASSRRDIGNTIYF.

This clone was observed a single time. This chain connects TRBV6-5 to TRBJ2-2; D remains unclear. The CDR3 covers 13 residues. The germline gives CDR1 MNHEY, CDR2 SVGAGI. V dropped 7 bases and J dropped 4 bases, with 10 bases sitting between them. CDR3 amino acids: CASTQSRTGELFF. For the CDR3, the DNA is TGTGCCAGCACGCAGTCGCGCACCGGGGAGCTGTTTTTT.

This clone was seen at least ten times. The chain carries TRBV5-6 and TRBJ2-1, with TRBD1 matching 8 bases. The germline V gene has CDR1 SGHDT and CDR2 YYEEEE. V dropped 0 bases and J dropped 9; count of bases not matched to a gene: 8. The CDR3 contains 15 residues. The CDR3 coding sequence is TGTGCCAGCAGCTTGGCCAGGGGGCGTTTTAGTGAGCAGTTCTTC. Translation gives CASSLARGRFSEQFF.